Shown below are 12 T cell receptor beta chains from a single sample sequenced in a study of cytomegalovirus exposure and HLA in healthy donors. The PCR employed 60 Vbeta primers together with 13 Jbeta primers. Data came from immunoSEQ multiplex PCR; TCRdb stores just in-frame clones and leaves some out. Of over 95,000 clones detected, around 77% appear once; the ten largest clones hold around 3.4%. The sequenced sample consisted of PBMCs. The receptors originated from a man aged 35 to 55 in good health and CMV-seronegative.

This clone was found once. The chain is built from TRBV5-1 and TRBJ2-5; 7 bases fit TRBD1. The CDR3 contains 15 residues. The germline CDR1 and CDR2 sequences are SGHRS and YFSETQ. Losses at the gene ends were 3 bases for V and 2 bases for J; bases not matched to a gene: 7. CDR3 nucleotide sequence: TGCGCCAGCAGCTCCACGGGACAGCAACAAGAGACCCAGTACTTC. Amino acid sequence: CASSSTGQQQETQYF. The full variable domain, completed using reference TRBV5-1 and TRBJ2-5, is KAGVTQTPRYLIKTRGQQVTLSCSPISGHRSVSWYQQTPGQGLQFLFEYFSETQRNKGNFPGRFSGRQFSNSRSEMNVSTLELGDSALYLCASSSTGQQQETQYFGPGTRLLVL.

The chain employs TRBV28 and TRBJ1-2; 12 nucleotides agree with TRBD1. Germline V gives CDR1 MDHEN, CDR2 SYDVKM. The CDR3 runs 15 residues. Trimming removed 10 bases from V and 6 bases from J; junction bases left unmatched: 12. The DNA of the CDR3 is TGTGCCACCCGATTCGGGGACAGGGGGCTTCATGGCTACACCTTC. Protein product: CATRFGDRGLHGYTF.

In this sample, this clone turned up a few times. The rearrangement links TRBV18 to TRBJ2-7; 9 positions match TRBD2. From germline, CDR1 is KGHSH and CDR2 LQKENI. J lost 4 bases, V lost 5 bases, and 6 bases had no gene match. The CDR3 sequence is 14 residues long. CDR3 bases: TGTGCCAGCTCAATGGGGCTAGCGGGGTACGAGCAGTACTTC. Translated, it gives CASSMGLAGYEQYF. The full variable domain, with the rest looked up from reference TRBV18 and TRBJ2-7, is NAGVMQNPRHLVRRRGQEARLRCSPMKGHSHVYWYRQLPEEGLKFMVYLQKENIIDESGMPKERFSAEFPKEGPSILRIQQVVRGDSAAYFCASSMGLAGYEQYFGPGTRLTVT.

The V and J genes are TRBV27 and TRBJ1-4; a weak D match, TRBD1 (6 bases). Germline V gene sequence: CDR1 MNHEY, CDR2 SMNVEV (reference sequence). The ends were cut back, 1 base at V and 11 bases at J, with 23 bases in the middle. The CDR3 consists of 17 residues. CDR3 amino acids: CASSLLSQGGLSRKLFF. Here the CDR3 DNA reads TGTGCCAGCAGTTTATTGTCACAGGGAGGGTTGTCGCGGAAACTGTTTTTT.

The count of this clone is one. This chain uses TRBV28 with TRBJ2-7; TRBD1 aligns across 8 bases. In germline, CDR1 is MDHEN, CDR2 SYDVKM. V was clipped by 3 bases and J by 3 bases; unmatched bases: 1. The CDR3 has 13 residues. CDR3 bases: TGTGCCAGCAGTTTCGGGACAGGCTACGAGCAGTACTTC. It yields the protein CASSFGTGYEQYF.

The chain links TRBV18 to TRBJ2-3; D ambiguous. Trimming took 0 bases from V and 7 from J, leaving 14 bases between them. Germline assignment: CDR1 KGHSH and CDR2 LQKENI. The CDR3 spans 15 residues. The CDR3 DNA sequence: TGTGCCAGCTCACCACCTGGTTCGAGCATCAATACGCAGTATTTT. It codes for CASSPPGSSINTQYF. The entire variable domain, with the rest obtained from reference TRBV18 and TRBJ2-3, is as follows: NAGVMQNPRHLVRRRGQEARLRCSPMKGHSHVYWYRQLPEEGLKFMVYLQKENIIDESGMPKERFSAEFPKEGPSILRIQQVVRGDSAAYFCASSPPGSSINTQYFGPGTRLTVL.

The gene calls are TRBV6-1 and TRBJ1-2, with TRBD1 identical over 8 bases. The V and J ends lost 4 bases and 3 bases, in that order; junction bases with no gene match: 4. CDR1 MNHNS and CDR2 SASEGT come from the germline V gene. The CDR3 covers 14 residues. CDR3 coding DNA: TGTGCCAGCAGTGGCCCGGGACAGGACTATGGCTACACCTTC. The encoded protein is CASSGPGQDYGYTF.

The chain links TRBV5-1 to TRBJ2-2, with 10 positions matching TRBD1. The J segment lost 5 bases and the V segment lost 0 bases, leaving 1 base of the junction unmatched. The germline V gene has CDR1 SGHRS and CDR2 YFSETQ. The CDR3 extends over 15 amino acids. Written as DNA, the CDR3 is TGCGCCAGCAGCTTGGAGGGACAGGGGACCGGGGAGCTGTTTTTT. Its translation: CASSLEGQGTGELFF. Complete variable domain (other parts from reference TRBV5-1 and TRBJ2-2): KAGVTQTPRYLIKTRGQQVTLSCSPISGHRSVSWYQQTPGQGLQFLFEYFSETQRNKGNFPGRFSGRQFSNSRSEMNVSTLELGDSALYLCASSLEGQGTGELFFGEGSRLTVL.

The V call is TRBV12-2, the J call TRBJ2-1; the table's TRBD2 call for D was not verified on the DNA. TRBV12-2 is a listed pseudogene. CDR3 size: 16 residues. The CDR3, as DNA: TGTGCAAGTCGCTTCCAGACTAGCGGGAGTCCGGGTGAGCAGTTCTTC. Protein product: CASRFQTSGSPGEQFF.

The chain links TRBV10-1 to TRBJ2-1, with a possible D match to TRBD1 (6 bases). The CDR3 is 13 amino acids. Germline V gene lookup returns CDR1 WNHNN and CDR2 SYGVQD (reference sequence). The V end lost 5 bases, the J end lost 6 bases, and 11 bases lay between the germline ends. DNA for the CDR3: TGCGCCAGCAGTCGTCAAGGGGGCAATGAGCAGTTCTTC. Amino acids: CASSRQGGNEQFF.

The rearrangement joins TRBV6-4 to TRBJ2-2, with unresolved D. The ends were cut back, 6 bases at V and 2 bases at J, with 7 bases in the middle. Germline V gives CDR1 MRHNA, CDR2 SNTAGT. The CDR3 covers 13 residues. In nucleotides, the CDR3 is TGTGCCAGCAGCGCAACAAACACCGGGGAGCTGTTTTTT. Its protein is CASSATNTGELFF.

The V call is TRBV27, the J call TRBJ2-7; D remains ambiguous. V gave up 6 bases and J gave up 0 bases, with 12 bases separating them. CDR3 length: 14 residues. The germline V gene encodes CDR1 MNHEY and CDR2 SMNVEV (reference sequence). The CDR3 sequence: CASRLTYSSYEQYF. The DNA for the CDR3 is TGTGCCAGCAGACTTACCTATAGCTCCTACGAGCAGTACTTC.